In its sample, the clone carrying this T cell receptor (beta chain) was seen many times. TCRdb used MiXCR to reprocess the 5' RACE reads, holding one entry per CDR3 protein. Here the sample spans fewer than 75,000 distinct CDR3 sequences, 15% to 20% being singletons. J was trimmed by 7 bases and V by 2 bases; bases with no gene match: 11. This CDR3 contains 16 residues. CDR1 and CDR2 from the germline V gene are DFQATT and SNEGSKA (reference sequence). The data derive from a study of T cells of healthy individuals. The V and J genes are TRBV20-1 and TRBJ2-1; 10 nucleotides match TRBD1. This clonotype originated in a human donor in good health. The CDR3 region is CSARLLDRGINNEQFF. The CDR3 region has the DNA TGCAGTGCTAGACTCTTGGACAGGGGGATTAATAATGAGCAGTTCTTC.